Below, one T cell receptor beta chain is given with its context. This sample stems from a study of control samples from healthy donors and cancer patients. The germline V gene encodes CDR1 SGHVS and CDR2 FNYEAQ. Trimming stripped 2 bases from V and 1 base from J, with 8 bases between. The CDR3 runs 14 residues. Method: immunoSEQ multiplex PCR; TCRdb's copy keeps in-frame clones and lacks some. The data contain about 90,000 clones, 75% to 95% of them singletons. The sequence came from a woman between 18 and 29 years old in good health. The chain is built from TRBV7-6 and TRBJ1-1; no reliable D call. Sequencing was performed on blood. The DNA for the CDR3 is TGTGCCAGCAGCTTATCCTTAGGGAACACTGAAGCTTTCTTT. Its protein product is CASSLSLGNTEAFF.